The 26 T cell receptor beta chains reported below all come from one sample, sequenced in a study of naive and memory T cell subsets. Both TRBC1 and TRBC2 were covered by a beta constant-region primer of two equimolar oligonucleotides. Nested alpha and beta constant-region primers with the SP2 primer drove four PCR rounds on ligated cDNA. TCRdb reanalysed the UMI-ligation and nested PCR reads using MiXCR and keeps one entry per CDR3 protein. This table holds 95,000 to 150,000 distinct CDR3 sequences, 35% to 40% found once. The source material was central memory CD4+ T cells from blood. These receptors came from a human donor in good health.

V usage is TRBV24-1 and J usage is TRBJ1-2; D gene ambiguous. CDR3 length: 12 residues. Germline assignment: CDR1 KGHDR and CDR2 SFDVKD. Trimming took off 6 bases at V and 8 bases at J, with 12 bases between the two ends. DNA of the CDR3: TGTGCCACCAGTTCAGGATCATCCGGCTACACCTTC. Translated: CATSSGSSGYTF.

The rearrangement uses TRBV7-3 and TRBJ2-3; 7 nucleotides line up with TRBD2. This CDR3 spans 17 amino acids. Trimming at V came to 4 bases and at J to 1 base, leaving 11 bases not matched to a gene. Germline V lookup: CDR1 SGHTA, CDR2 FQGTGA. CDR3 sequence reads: CASSSRPGTTRTDTQYF. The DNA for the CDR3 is TGTGCCAGCAGCTCCCGGCCCGGGACTACCCGCACAGATACGCAGTATTTT. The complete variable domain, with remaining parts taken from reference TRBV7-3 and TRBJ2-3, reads GAGVSQTPSNKVTEKGKYVELRCDPISGHTALYWYRQSLGQGPEFLIYFQGTGAADDSGLPNDRFFAVRPEGSVSTLKIQRTERGDSAVYLCASSSRPGTTRTDTQYFGPGTRLTVL.

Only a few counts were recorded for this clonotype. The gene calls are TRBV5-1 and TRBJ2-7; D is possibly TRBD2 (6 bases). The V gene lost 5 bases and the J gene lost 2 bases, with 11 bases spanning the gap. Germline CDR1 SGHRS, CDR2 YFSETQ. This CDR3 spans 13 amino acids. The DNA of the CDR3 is TGCGCCAGCAGATCGACTAGTGCCTACGAGCAGTACTTC. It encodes CASRSTSAYEQYF.

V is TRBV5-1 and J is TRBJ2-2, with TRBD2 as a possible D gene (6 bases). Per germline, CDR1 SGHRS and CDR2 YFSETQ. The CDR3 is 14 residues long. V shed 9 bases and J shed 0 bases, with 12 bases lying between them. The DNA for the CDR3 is TGCGCCACCAAACTAGCCCCGAACACCGGGGAGCTGTTTTTT. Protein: CATKLAPNTGELFF. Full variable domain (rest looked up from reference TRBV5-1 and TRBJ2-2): KAGVTQTPRYLIKTRGQQVTLSCSPISGHRSVSWYQQTPGQGLQFLFEYFSETQRNKGNFPGRFSGRQFSNSRSEMNVSTLELGDSALYLCATKLAPNTGELFFGEGSRLTVL.

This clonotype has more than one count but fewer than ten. The CDR3 coding sequence is TGCAGCGTTGATCAGGGGAACACTGAAGCTTTCTTT. The encoded protein is CSVDQGNTEAFF. The chain carries TRBV29-1 and TRBJ1-1, with a tentative D call TRBD1 (5 bases). Germline V CDR1 and CDR2: SQVTM, ANQGSEA. The CDR3 has 12 residues. V was clipped by 3 bases and J by 1 base, with 6 bases between them.

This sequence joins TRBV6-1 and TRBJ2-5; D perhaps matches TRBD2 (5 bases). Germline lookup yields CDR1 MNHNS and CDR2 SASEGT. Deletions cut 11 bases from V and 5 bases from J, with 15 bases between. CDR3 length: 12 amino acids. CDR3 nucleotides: TGTGCCGCCAGTCGAGGGTGGGAGACCCAGTACTTC. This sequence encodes CAASRGWETQYF.

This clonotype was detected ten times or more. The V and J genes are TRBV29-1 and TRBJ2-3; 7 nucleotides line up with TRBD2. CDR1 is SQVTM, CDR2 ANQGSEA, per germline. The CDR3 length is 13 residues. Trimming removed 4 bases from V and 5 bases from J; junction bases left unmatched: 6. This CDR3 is CSVGGSLLDTQYF. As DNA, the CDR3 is TGCAGCGTTGGCGGGAGCCTGCTAGATACGCAGTATTTT.

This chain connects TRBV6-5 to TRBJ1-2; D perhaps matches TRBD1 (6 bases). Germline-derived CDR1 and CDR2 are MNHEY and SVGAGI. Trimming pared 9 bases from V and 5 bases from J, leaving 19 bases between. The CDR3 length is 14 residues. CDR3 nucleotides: TGTGCCAGTACCCCGGGGGGCAATAATTATGGCTACACCTTC. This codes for CASTPGGNNYGYTF.

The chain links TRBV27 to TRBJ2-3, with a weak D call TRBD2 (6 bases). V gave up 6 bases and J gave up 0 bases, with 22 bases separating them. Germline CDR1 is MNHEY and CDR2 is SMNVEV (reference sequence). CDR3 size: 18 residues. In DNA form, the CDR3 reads TGTGCCAGCAGGAAGGGTCGGATTATAGCGGATAGCACAGATACGCAGTATTTT. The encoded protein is CASRKGRIIADSTDTQYF.

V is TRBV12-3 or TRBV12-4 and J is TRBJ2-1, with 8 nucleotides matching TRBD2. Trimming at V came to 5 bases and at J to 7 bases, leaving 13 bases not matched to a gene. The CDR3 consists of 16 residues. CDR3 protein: CASSPNTGGSWNEQFF. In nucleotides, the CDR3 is TGTGCCAGCAGTCCAAATACGGGAGGGTCATGGAATGAGCAGTTCTTC.

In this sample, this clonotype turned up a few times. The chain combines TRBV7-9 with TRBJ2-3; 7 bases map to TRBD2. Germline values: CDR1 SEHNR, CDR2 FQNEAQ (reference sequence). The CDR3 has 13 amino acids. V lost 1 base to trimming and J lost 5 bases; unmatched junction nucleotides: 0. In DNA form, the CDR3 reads TGTGCCAGCAGCTTAGTAGCGGGAGATACGCAGTATTTT. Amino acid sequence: CASSLVAGDTQYF.

The CDR3 sequence: CSANERGRGYNEQFF. The CDR3 region has the DNA TGCAGTGCTAACGAACGAGGAAGGGGATACAATGAGCAGTTCTTC. V usage is TRBV20-1 and J usage is TRBJ2-1; a weak D match, TRBD1 (5 bases). This CDR3 spans 15 amino acids. CDR1 is DFQATT and CDR2 is SNEGSKA in the germline V gene (reference sequence). V was clipped by 4 bases and J by 4 bases, with 17 bases between them.

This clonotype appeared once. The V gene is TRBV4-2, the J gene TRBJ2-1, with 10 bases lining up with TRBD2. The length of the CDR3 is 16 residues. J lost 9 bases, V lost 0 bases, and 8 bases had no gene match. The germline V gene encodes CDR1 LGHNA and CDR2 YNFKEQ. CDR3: CASSQETSGLNPEQFF. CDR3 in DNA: TGTGCCAGCAGCCAAGAGACTAGCGGGTTGAACCCTGAGCAGTTCTTC.

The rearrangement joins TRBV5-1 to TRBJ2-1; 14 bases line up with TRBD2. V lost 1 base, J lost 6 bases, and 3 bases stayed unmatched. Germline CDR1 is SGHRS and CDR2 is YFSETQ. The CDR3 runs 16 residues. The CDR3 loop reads CASSLRLAGGVNEQFF. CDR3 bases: TGCGCCAGCAGCTTGAGACTAGCGGGGGGGGTCAATGAGCAGTTCTTC.

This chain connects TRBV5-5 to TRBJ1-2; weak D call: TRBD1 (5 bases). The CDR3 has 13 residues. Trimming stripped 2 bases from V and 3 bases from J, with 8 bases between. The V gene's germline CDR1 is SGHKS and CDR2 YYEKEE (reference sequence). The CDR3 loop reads CASSFTRDYGYTF. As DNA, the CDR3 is TGTGCCAGCAGCTTTACCAGGGACTATGGCTACACCTTC.

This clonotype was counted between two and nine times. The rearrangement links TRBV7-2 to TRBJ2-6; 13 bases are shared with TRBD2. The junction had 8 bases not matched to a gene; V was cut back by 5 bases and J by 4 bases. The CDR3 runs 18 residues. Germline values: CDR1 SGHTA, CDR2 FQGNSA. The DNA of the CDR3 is TGTGCCAGCAGCCGGACTAGCGGGAGTTTGACCGGGGCCAACGTCCTGACTTTC. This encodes CASSRTSGSLTGANVLTF.

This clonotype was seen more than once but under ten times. CDR3 region: CASSPGQDDSPLHF. The CDR3, as DNA: TGTGCCAGCAGTCCGGGACAGGATGATTCACCCCTCCACTTT. The chain couples TRBV2 to TRBJ1-6; 8 bases fit TRBD1. CDR1 SNHLY and CDR2 FYNNEI come from the germline V gene. The CDR3 is made up of 14 amino acids. V gave up 5 bases and J gave up 8 bases; unmatched junction bases: 5.

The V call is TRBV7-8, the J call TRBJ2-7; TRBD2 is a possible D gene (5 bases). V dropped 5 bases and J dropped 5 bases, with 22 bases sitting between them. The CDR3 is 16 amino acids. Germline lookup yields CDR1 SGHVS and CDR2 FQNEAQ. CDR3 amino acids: CASSPRGPAGVNEQYF. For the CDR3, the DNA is TGTGCCAGCAGCCCCCGTGGACCGGCCGGGGTAAACGAGCAGTACTTC.

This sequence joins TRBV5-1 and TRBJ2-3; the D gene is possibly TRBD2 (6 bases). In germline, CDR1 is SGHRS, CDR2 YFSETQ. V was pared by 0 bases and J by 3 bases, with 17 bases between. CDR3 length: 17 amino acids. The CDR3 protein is CASSLARGNGFTDTQYF. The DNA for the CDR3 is TGCGCCAGCAGCTTGGCGCGCGGGAATGGTTTTACAGATACGCAGTATTTT. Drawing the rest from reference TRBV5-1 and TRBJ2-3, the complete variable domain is KAGVTQTPRYLIKTRGQQVTLSCSPISGHRSVSWYQQTPGQGLQFLFEYFSETQRNKGNFPGRFSGRQFSNSRSEMNVSTLELGDSALYLCASSLARGNGFTDTQYFGPGTRLTVL.

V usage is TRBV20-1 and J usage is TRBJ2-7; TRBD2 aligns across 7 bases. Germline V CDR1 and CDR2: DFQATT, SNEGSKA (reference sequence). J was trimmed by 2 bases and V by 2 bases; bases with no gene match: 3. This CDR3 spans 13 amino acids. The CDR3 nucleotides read TGCAGTGCTAGAACTAGCGTGACCTACGAGCAGTACTTC. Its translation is CSARTSVTYEQYF.

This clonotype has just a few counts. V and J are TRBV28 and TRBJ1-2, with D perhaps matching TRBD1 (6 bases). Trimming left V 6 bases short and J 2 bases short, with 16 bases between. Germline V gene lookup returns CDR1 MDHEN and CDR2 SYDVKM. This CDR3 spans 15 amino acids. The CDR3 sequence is CASRKRVGGNYGYTF. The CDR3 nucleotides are TGTGCCAGCAGAAAGCGAGTAGGGGGGAACTATGGCTACACCTTC.

CDR3 coding DNA: TGTGCCAGCAGTTTATTAGGAGGGTTCGGCAAAAACATTCAGTACTTC. This encodes CASSLLGGFGKNIQYF. J is TRBJ2-4 and V is TRBV28; TRBD2 is a possible D gene (6 bases). The germline gives CDR1 MDHEN, CDR2 SYDVKM. CDR3 size: 16 residues. Trimming took 1 base from V and 3 from J, leaving 13 bases between them.

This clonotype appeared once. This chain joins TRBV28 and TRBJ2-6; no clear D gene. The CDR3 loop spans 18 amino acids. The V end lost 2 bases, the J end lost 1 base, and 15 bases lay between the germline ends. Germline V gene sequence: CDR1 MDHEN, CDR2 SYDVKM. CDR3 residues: CASSLGGNYPSGANVLTF. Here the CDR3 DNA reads TGTGCCAGCAGTTTAGGTGGGAACTACCCATCTGGGGCCAACGTCCTGACTTTC.

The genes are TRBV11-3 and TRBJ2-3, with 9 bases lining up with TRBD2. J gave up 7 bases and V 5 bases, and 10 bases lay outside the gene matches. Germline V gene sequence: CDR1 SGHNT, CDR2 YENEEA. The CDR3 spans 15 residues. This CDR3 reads CASSPAGGKVNTQYF. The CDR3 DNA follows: TGTGCCAGCAGCCCAGCGGGAGGAAAAGTGAATACGCAGTATTTT.

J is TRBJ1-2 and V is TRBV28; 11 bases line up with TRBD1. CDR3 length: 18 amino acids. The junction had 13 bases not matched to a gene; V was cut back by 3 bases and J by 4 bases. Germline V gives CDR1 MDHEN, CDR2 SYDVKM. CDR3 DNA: TGTGCCAGCAGTTTGCCCGGGACAGGGGGGGATCAGAGCTATGGCTACACCTTC. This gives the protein CASSLPGTGGDQSYGYTF.

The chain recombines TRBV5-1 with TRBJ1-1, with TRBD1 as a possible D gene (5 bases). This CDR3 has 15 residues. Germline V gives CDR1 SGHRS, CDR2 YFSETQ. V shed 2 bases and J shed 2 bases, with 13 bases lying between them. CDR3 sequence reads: CASSLIPRANTEAFF. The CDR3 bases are TGCGCCAGCAGCTTAATTCCCAGGGCTAACACTGAAGCTTTCTTT.